A selection of T cell receptor beta chains follows, all from one sample in a study of beta chain features in type 1 diabetes. Data came from immunoSEQ multiplex PCR; TCRdb stores just in-frame clones and leaves some out. Here the sample spans 310,000 or so clones, approximately 11% being singletons. The specimen sequenced was naive CD4+ T cells from blood. These receptors were taken from a woman in her 30s in good health. CDR3s include the opening cysteine and the closing phenylalanine or tryptophan. The D gene is left open where the match is weak. A row's size may be missing; if present it is once, few, many or a size class.

abundance: few
v_gene: TRBV10-3
d_gene: TRBD1
j_gene: TRBJ1-4
CDR3aa: CAISDRDRDNEKLFF
CDR3nt: TGTGCCATCAGTGATCGGGACAGGGATAATGAAAAACTGTTTTTT

abundance: few
v_gene: TRBV15
d_gene: TRBD2
j_gene: TRBJ2-1
CDR3aa: CATSVPGLAGVGEQFF
CDR3nt: TGTGCCACCAGCGTCCCGGGACTAGCGGGAGTTGGCGAGCAGTTCTTC

abundance: .
v_gene: TRBV4-3
d_gene: TRBD1
j_gene: TRBJ1-1
CDR3aa: CASRSDRGLATEAFF
CDR3nt: TGCGCCAGCCGCTCGGACAGGGGGTTAGCCACTGAAGCTTTCTTT

abundance: .
v_gene: TRBV7-3
d_gene: TRBD2
j_gene: TRBJ2-3
CDR3aa: CASSRTSSSDTQYF
CDR3nt: TGTGCCAGCAGCCGGACTAGCTCCTCGGATACGCAGTATTTT

abundance: few
v_gene: TRBV13
d_gene: .
j_gene: TRBJ2-7
CDR3aa: CASSLGTAPYQQYF
CDR3nt: TGTGCCAGCAGCTTAGGGACTGCACCGTACCAGCAGTACTTC

abundance: .
v_gene: TRBV5-1
d_gene: TRBD1
j_gene: TRBJ1-2
CDR3aa: CASSGGTANYGYTF
CDR3nt: TGCGCCAGCAGCGGAGGGACAGCCAACTATGGCTACACCTTC

abundance: .
v_gene: TRBV5-1
d_gene: TRBD1
j_gene: TRBJ2-3
CDR3aa: CASSPGQVADTQYF
CDR3nt: TGCGCCAGCAGCCCGGGACAGGTGGCAGATACGCAGTATTTT

abundance: few
v_gene: TRBV18
d_gene: TRBD1
j_gene: TRBJ2-7
CDR3aa: CASSPLGTDEQYF
CDR3nt: TGTGCCAGCTCACCACTCGGGACAGACGAGCAGTACTTC

abundance: .
v_gene: TRBV30
d_gene: TRBD2
j_gene: TRBJ2-7
CDR3aa: CAWSAGSGIYEQYF
CDR3nt: TGTGCCTGGAGCGCGGGTAGCGGGATCTACGAGCAGTACTTC

abundance: few
v_gene: TRBV28
d_gene: TRBD1
j_gene: TRBJ2-7
CDR3aa: CASSLPGTGVHEQYF
CDR3nt: TGTGCCAGCAGTTTGCCCGGGACAGGGGTCCACGAGCAGTACTTC

abundance: .
v_gene: TRBV11-2
d_gene: TRBD2
j_gene: TRBJ2-1
CDR3aa: CASSTLLGLAGADEQFF
CDR3nt: TGTGCCAGCAGCACTCTACTGGGACTAGCGGGAGCGGATGAGCAGTTCTTC

abundance: few
v_gene: TRBV5-1
d_gene: TRBD2
j_gene: TRBJ2-1
CDR3aa: CASSVLAGGLDNEQFF
CDR3nt: TGCGCCAGCAGTGTCCTAGCGGGAGGGTTGGACAATGAGCAGTTCTTC

abundance: .
v_gene: TRBV28
d_gene: TRBD1
j_gene: TRBJ2-1
CDR3aa: CASSFSDRVGNEQFF
CDR3nt: TGTGCCAGCAGTTTTTCCGACAGGGTGGGTAATGAGCAGTTCTTC